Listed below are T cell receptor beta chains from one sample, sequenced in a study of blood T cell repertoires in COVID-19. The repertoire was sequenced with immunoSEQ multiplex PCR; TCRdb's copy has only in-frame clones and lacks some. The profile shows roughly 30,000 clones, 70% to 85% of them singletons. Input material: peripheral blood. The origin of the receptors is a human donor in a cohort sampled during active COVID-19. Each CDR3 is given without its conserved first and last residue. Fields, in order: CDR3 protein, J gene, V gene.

ASGLRGGHDGYT TRBJ1-2 TRBV12-5
ASSELIRGGTQY TRBJ2-3 TRBV2
ASSPQGTGGAGAEAF TRBJ1-1 TRBV18
ASRQFSGNTIY TRBJ1-3 TRBV12-3/TRBV12-4
ASSQGRGSKLF TRBJ1-4 TRBV4-3
SVATGNSYEQY TRBJ2-7 TRBV29-1
ASSRNEANTGELF TRBJ2-2 TRBV7-9
ASSYRGDQPQH TRBJ1-5 TRBV6-2/TRBV6-3
ASSQLDLYGYT TRBJ1-2 TRBV4-2
ASGLAGGITDTQY TRBJ2-3 TRBV5-1
AWSRTEETQY TRBJ2-5 TRBV30
AISDTGAHTEAF TRBJ1-1 TRBV10-3
ASSQNREEQY TRBJ2-7 TRBV4-1
ASSPDGRGGMDTQY TRBJ2-3 TRBV5-1
ASSLVGGWELF TRBJ2-2 TRBV7-2
ASGLRWDRSYEQY TRBJ2-7 TRBV7-8
ASSMMGMSILNTEAF TRBJ1-1 TRBV19
ASSSTGTGAYEQY TRBJ2-7 TRBV25-1
ASRSLGGDGTEAF TRBJ1-1 TRBV5-1
ASILRGGGNTGELF TRBJ2-2 TRBV7-9
ASSPRAFEALH TRBJ1-6 TRBV3-1/TRBV3-2
ASSRGDSYEQY TRBJ2-7 TRBV7-8
ASSPTRVETQY TRBJ2-5 TRBV7-2
ASSPTLEGETQY TRBJ2-5 TRBV7-9
ASSTRTGIQPQH TRBJ1-5 TRBV5-6
ASSLSGDTQY TRBJ2-3 TRBV5-1
ASSRGDRVNGYT TRBJ1-2 TRBV27
ASSLNQGWDTQY TRBJ2-3 TRBV7-2
ASSLVRGRSYEQY TRBJ2-7 TRBV11-2
ASRSGQAYYNSPLH TRBJ1-6 TRBV7-2
ASSYRQGPSIQY TRBJ2-5 TRBV6-5
ASRWADRTEAF TRBJ1-1 TRBV6-5
ASSSTGSREKLF TRBJ1-4 TRBV7-2
ASSEPEGTPNSPLH TRBJ1-6 TRBV10-2
ASRSQGRYGYT TRBJ1-2 TRBV28
ASSYDRGETQY TRBJ2-5 TRBV5-6
ASSLGQGRGEEKLF TRBJ1-4 TRBV11-2
ASSSPGTGGGGLYGYT TRBJ1-2 TRBV28
ASTIQGSGQPQH TRBJ1-5 TRBV6-4
ASSYYGGNNEQF TRBJ2-1 TRBV6-5
AWSVNRGGEQF TRBJ2-1 TRBV30
AWSVGAWGGYT TRBJ1-2 TRBV30
ASRGTAYNEQF TRBJ2-1 TRBV6-5
ASSPAGDRNEQF TRBJ2-1 TRBV4-1
ASSLGGAGNTIY TRBJ1-3 TRBV5-4
ASSFGQGGETQY TRBJ2-5 TRBV6-6
ASSYYRGTNEKLF TRBJ1-4 TRBV7-9
ASSHPPGLYEQY TRBJ2-7 TRBV23-1
ASSYDLEGLLDGYT TRBJ1-2 TRBV6-2/TRBV6-3
SASLRTGVQPQH TRBJ1-5 TRBV20-1
ASSSPPSGFTGELF TRBJ2-2 TRBV6-5
ASSYSRGSTGELF TRBJ2-2 TRBV6-6
ASSLVGQGRYEQY TRBJ2-7 TRBV5-1
ASSPGGQGRTSNQPQH TRBJ1-5 TRBV7-2